This T cell receptor (beta chain) was obtained from a study of metastatic and nonmetastatic thyroid tumors (dated by TCRdb to 2018 to 2020). With regard to the full study: Repertoires from peripheral blood and from tumor or nodule tissue samples of malignant and benign thyroid patients were compared. What the study reported, not specific to this receptor: In both blood and tumor samples, TCR beta diversity was reported to be significantly higher in malignant tumors than in benign nodules.

No treatment had been received by any patient before thyroid surgery. Patient clinical samples collected from the early 2010s to the late 2010s were retrospectively analysed using T-cell receptor beta sequencing. Taken from cysteine to phenylalanine, the CDR3 has 13 residues. Only the CDR3 part of the read is kept: 39 bases, read in frame from the first base. V and J are truncated by 3 bases and 8 bases respectively, leaving an intervening sequence of 11 bases. For CDR1 and CDR2, the germline V gene lists ENHRY and SYGVKD. Libraries came from PCR. Sequencing instrument: Illumina HiSeq 4000. High-throughput sequencing was used to profile the TCR beta-chain CDR3 region of each patient. For the original study's pipeline: The researchers built a classifier to tell apart papillary thyroid cancer patients with distant metastasis, based on CDR3 differences among clinicopathological groups. To measure repertoire diversity the researchers used the Shannon index, while the Morisita-Horn index served to gauge how similar the tumor and blood repertoires were. The public reads were reprocessed in TCRdb via fastp at Q25 and MiXCR, keeping in-frame beta chains. Here the V and J calls rest on TCRdb's processing, not on the authors' analysis. The sample table contains 25,000 to 40,000 clones; only one count was recorded for approximately 19% of them. Of the sample, roughly a fifth falls within the top ten clones.

This clone was seen a handful of times. Its antigen is not yet known. It has no much larger one-base neighbor in the sample; base qualities were not kept. Specimen: blood. In this chain, TRBV10-3 is recombined with TRBJ2-1; TRBD1 might be the D gene, on 6 matching bases. The TCR sequence derives from a female donor with papillary thyroid cancer or a benign thyroid nodule (not recorded which). Some clones in this sample may be carry-over from other donors' samples. In nucleotide form, the sequence is TGTGCCATCAGTGAATTACAGGGTGATGAGCAGTTCTTC. Its protein reads: CAISELQGDEQFF.